This T cell receptor (beta chain) was observed in a study of blood T cell repertoires in COVID-19. During active infection, Seattle patients enrolled and were then monitored through disease. In the authors' methods: Researchers report that nucleated cell counts were estimated from reference gene primer amplification. Method: immunoSEQ multiplex PCR; TCRdb's copy keeps in-frame clones and lacks some. V and J calls and clone size are those listed in that table; D and trimming were worked out from the DNA. The data contain around 50,000 clones, 82% of them singletons. The CDR3 covers 16 residues. The J segment lost 4 bases and the V segment lost 8 bases, leaving 13 bases of the junction unmatched. The germline CDR1 and CDR2 sequences are MNHEY and SMNVEV (reference sequence).

The receptor was derived from a man aged 80 or over with COVID-19, enrolled during active disease. Sample: peripheral blood. This chain links TRBV27 with TRBJ1-1, with TRBD1 identical over 10 bases. The CDR3 spells CASQSDRGRGGTEAFF. The CDR3 bases are TGTGCCAGCCAGTCGGACAGGGGGAGAGGGGGCACTGAAGCTTTCTTT.